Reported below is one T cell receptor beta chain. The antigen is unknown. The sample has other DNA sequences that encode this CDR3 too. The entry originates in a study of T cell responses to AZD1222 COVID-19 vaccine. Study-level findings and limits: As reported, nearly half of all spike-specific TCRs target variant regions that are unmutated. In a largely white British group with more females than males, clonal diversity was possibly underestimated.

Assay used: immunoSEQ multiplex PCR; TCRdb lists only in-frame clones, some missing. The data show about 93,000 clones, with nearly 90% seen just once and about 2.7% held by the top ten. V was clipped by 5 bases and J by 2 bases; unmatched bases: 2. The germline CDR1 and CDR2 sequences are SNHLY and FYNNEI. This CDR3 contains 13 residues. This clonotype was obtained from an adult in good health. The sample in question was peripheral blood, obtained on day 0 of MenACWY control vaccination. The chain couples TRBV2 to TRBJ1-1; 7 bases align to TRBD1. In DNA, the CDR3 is TGTGCCAGCAGTCAGGGGGAAAACACTGAAGCTTTCTTT. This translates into CASSQGENTEAFF.